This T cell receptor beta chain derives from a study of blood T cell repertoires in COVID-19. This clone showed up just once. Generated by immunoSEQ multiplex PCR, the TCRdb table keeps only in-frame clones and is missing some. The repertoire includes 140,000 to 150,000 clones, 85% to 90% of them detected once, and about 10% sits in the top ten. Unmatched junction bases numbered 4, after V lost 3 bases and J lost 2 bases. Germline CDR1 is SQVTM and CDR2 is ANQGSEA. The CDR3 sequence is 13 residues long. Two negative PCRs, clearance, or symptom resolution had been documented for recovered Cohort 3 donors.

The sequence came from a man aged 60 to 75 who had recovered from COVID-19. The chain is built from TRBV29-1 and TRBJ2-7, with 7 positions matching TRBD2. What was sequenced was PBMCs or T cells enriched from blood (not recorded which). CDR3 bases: TGCAGCGTTGAGGGGAGGGGAACCTACGAGCAGTACTTC. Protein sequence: CSVEGRGTYEQYF.